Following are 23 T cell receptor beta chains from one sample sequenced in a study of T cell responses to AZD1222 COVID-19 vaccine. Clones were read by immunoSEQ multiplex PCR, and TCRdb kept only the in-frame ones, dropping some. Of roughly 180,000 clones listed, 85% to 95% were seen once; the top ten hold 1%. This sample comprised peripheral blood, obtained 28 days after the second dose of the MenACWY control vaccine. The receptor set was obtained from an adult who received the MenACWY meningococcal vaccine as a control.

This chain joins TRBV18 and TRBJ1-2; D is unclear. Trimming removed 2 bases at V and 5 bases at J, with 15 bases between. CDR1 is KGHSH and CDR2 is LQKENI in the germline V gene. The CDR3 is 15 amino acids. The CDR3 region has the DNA TGTGCCAGCTCACCAACGGCAGGAGTAGGATATGGCTACACCTTC. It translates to CASSPTAGVGYGYTF.

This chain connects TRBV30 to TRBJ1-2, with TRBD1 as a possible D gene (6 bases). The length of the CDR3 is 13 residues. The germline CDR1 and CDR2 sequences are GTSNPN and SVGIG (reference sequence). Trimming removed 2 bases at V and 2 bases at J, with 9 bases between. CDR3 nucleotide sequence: TGTGCCTGGAGTAGGGGGTACAACTATGGCTACACCTTC. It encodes CAWSRGYNYGYTF. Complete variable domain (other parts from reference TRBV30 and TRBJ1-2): SQTIHQWPATLVQPVGSPLSLECTVEGTSNPNLYWYRQAAGRGLQLLFYSVGIGQISSEVPQNLSASRPQDRQFILSSKKLLLSDSGFYLCAWSRGYNYGYTFGSGTRLTVV.

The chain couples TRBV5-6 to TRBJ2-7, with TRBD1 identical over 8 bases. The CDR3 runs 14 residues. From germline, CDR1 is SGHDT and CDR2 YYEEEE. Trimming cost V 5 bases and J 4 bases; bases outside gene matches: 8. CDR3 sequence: CASSLRGHRYEQYF. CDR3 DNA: TGTGCCAGCAGTCTCAGGGGGCATCGGTACGAGCAGTACTTC.

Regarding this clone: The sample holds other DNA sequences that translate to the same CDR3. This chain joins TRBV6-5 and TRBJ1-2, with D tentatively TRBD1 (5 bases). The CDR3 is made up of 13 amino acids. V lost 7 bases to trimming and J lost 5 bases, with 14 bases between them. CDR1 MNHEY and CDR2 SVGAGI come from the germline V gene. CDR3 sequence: CASTPGRDYGYTF. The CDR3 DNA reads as TGTGCCAGCACGCCGGGGCGAGATTATGGCTACACCTTC.

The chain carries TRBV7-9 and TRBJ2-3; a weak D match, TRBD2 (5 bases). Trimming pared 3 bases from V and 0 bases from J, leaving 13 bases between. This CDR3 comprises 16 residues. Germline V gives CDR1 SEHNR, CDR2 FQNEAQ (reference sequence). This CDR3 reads CASSFGRGRSTDTQYF. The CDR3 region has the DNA TGTGCCAGCAGCTTTGGTCGCGGGCGAAGCACAGATACGCAGTATTTT. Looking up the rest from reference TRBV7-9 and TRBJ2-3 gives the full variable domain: DTGVSQNPRHKITKRGQNVTFRCDPISEHNRLYWYRQTLGQGPEFLTYFQNEAQLEKSRLLSDRFSAERPKGSFSTLEIQRTEQGDSAMYLCASSFGRGRSTDTQYFGPGTRLTVL.

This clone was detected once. The CDR3 is CASSPNRGSGTQYF. CDR3 sequence (DNA): TGTGCCAGCAGCCCCAACAGGGGCTCAGGGACCCAGTACTTC. The chain employs TRBV7-2 and TRBJ2-5; 7 bases align to TRBD1. J lost 7 bases, V lost 5 bases, and 10 bases had no gene match. Germline lookup yields CDR1 SGHTA and CDR2 FQGNSA. The CDR3 runs to 14 residues.

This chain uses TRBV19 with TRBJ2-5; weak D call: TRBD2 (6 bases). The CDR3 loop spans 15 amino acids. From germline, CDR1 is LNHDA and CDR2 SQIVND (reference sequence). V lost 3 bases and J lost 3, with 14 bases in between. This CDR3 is CASSIPGTGKETQYF. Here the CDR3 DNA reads TGTGCCAGTAGTATCCCCGGGACTGGGAAAGAGACCCAGTACTTC.

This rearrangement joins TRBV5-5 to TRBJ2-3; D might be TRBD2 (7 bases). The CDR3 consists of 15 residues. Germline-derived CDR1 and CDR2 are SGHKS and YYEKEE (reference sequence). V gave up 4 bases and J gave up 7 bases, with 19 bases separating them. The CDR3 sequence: CASSREGGQVNTQYF. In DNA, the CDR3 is TGTGCCAGCAGCCGCGAGGGGGGGCAAGTGAATACGCAGTATTTT.

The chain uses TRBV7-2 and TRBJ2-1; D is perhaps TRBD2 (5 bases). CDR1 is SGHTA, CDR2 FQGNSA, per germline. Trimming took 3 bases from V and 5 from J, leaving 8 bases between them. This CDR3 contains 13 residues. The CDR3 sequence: CASSLTIDNEQFF. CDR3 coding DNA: TGTGCCAGCAGCTTGACTATAGACAATGAGCAGTTCTTC. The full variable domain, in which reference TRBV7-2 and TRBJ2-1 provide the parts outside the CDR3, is GAGVSQSPSNKVTEKGKDVELRCDPISGHTALYWYRQSLGQGLEFLIYFQGNSAPDKSGLPSDRFSAERTGGSVSTLTIQRTQQEDSAVYLCASSLTIDNEQFFGPGTRLTVL.

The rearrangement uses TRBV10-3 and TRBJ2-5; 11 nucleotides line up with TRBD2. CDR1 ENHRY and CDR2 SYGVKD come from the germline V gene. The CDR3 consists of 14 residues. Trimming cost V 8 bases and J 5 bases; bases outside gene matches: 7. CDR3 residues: CAIGSGGARETQYF. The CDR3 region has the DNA TGTGCCATCGGTAGCGGGGGGGCGCGGGAGACCCAGTACTTC.

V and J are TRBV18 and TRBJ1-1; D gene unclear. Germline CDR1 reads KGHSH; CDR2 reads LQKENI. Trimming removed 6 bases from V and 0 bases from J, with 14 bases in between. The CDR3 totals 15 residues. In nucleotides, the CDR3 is TGTGCCAGCTCCCCCGGTCACTCTATGAACACTGAAGCTTTCTTT. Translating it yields CASSPGHSMNTEAFF.

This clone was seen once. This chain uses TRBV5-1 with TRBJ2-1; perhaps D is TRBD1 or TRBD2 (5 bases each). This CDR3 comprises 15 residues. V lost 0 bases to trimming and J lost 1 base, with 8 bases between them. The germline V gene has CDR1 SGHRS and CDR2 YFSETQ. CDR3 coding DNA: TGCGCCAGCAGCTTGGGATGGGGGTCCTACAATGAGCAGTTCTTC. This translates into CASSLGWGSYNEQFF.

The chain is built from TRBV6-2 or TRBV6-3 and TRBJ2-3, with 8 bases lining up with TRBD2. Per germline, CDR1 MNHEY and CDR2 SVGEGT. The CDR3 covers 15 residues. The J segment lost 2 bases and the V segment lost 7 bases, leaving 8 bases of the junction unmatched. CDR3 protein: CASTPDGLATDTQYF. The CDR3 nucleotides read TGTGCCAGCACCCCCGACGGACTAGCCACAGATACGCAGTATTTT.

CDR3 in amino acids: CASSIGSTEAFF. The CDR3 bases are TGTGCCAGCTCAATTGGGAGCACTGAAGCTTTCTTT. The chain is built from TRBV18 and TRBJ1-1; D is undetermined. V shed 5 bases and J shed 4 bases, with 8 bases lying between them. The CDR3 is made up of 12 amino acids. Germline CDR1 is KGHSH and CDR2 is LQKENI.

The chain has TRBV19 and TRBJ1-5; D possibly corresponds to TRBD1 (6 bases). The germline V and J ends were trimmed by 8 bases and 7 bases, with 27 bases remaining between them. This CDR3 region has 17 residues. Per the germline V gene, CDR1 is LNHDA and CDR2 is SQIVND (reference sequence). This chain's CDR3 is CASGGGGQTGGIQPQHF. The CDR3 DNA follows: TGTGCCAGTGGTGGCGGGGGCCAGACGGGCGGAATCCAGCCCCAGCATTTT.

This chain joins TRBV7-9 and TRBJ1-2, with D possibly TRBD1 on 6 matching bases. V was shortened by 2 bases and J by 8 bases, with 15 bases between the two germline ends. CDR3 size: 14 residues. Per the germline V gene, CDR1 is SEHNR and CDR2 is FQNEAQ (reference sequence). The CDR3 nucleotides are TGTGCCAGCAGCTTAACCGGGACATCCGACGGCTACACCTTC. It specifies CASSLTGTSDGYTF.

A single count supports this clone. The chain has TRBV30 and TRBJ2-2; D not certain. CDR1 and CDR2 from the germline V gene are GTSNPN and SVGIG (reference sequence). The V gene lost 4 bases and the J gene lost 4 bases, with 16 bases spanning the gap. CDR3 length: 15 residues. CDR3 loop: CAWTTGALGTGELFF. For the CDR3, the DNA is TGTGCCTGGACGACCGGAGCTCTGGGCACCGGGGAGCTGTTTTTT. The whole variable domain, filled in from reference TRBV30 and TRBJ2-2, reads SQTIHQWPATLVQPVGSPLSLECTVEGTSNPNLYWYRQAAGRGLQLLFYSVGIGQISSEVPQNLSASRPQDRQFILSSKKLLLSDSGFYLCAWTTGALGTGELFFGEGSRLTVL.

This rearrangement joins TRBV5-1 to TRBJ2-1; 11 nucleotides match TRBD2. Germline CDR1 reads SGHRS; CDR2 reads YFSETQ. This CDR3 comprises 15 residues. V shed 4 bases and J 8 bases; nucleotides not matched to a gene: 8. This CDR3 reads CASSVVAGGRDEQFF. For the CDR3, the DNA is TGCGCCAGCAGCGTAGTAGCGGGGGGGCGCGATGAGCAGTTCTTC.

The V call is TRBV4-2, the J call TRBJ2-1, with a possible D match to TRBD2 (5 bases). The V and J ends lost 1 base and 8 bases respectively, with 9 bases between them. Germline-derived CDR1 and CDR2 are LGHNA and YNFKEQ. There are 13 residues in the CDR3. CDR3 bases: TGTGCCAGCAGCCAAGTCCGGGGATATGAGCAGTTCTTC. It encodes CASSQVRGYEQFF.

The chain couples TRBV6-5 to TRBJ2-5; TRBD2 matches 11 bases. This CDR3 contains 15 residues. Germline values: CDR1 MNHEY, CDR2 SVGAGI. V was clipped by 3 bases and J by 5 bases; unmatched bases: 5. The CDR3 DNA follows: TGTGCCAGCAGTTATAGCGGGGGGGCCGGGGAGACCCAGTACTTC. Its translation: CASSYSGGAGETQYF.

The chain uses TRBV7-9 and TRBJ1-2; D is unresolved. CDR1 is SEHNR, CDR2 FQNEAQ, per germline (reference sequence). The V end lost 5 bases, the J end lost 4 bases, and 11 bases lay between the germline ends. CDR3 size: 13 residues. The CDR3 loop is CASSRLEGYGYTF. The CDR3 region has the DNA TGTGCCAGCAGCCGGTTAGAGGGCTATGGCTACACCTTC. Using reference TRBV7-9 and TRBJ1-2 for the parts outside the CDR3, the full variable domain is DTGVSQNPRHKITKRGQNVTFRCDPISEHNRLYWYRQTLGQGPEFLTYFQNEAQLEKSRLLSDRFSAERPKGSFSTLEIQRTEQGDSAMYLCASSRLEGYGYTFGSGTRLTVV.

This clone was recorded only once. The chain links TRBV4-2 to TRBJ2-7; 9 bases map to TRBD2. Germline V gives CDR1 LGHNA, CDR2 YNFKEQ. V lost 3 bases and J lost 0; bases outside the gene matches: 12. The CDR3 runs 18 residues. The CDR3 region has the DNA TGTGCCAGCAGCCAGCCTCTTAGCGGGGGCACCAGCTCCTACGAGCAGTACTTC. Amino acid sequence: CASSQPLSGGTSSYEQYF.

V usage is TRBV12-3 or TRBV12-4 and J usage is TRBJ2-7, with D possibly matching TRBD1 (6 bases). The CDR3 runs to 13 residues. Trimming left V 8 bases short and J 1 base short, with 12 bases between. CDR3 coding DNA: TGTGCCAGCGGGCAGGGGTGGTCCTACGAGCAGTACTTC. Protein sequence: CASGQGWSYEQYF.